This T cell receptor beta chain was captured in a study of shared clonotypes between healthy human individuals. Points from the study as a whole: Rarefaction curves obtained for sorted subsets showed sequencing incomplete despite large depth.

Deep level was the assay's run setting. The data were produced by immunoSEQ multiplex PCR, yet TCRdb's version contains in-frame clones alone and is incomplete. The table shows fewer than 1.4 million clones, with around 78% occurring only once. As regards this clone: Its antigen is not known.

V gave up 1 base and J gave up 4 bases, with 10 bases separating them. Germline CDR1 reads SGHAT; CDR2 reads FQNNGV. The CDR3 length is 14 residues. The sample was memory CD4+ T cells from PBMCs. As to subset: CD45RA-negative fraction. The rearrangement links TRBV11-2 to TRBJ1-2; D unclear. This TCR came from a man younger than 35 in good health. Some clones in this sample may be carry-over from other donors' samples. CDR3 bases: TGTGCCAGCAGCTTAGTACCAATCCGCTATGGCTACACCTTC. It yields the protein CASSLVPIRYGYTF.